The 23 T cell receptor beta chains given below trace back to one sample, sequenced in a study of blood T cell repertoires in COVID-19. The method was immunoSEQ multiplex PCR; TCRdb's version includes in-frame clones alone and lacks a portion of them. The sample includes fewer than 130,000 clones, around 89% of them seen just once. Sequenced material: peripheral blood. These TCRs come from a woman aged 45-60 years with acute or convalescent COVID-19.

The chain employs TRBV6-5 and TRBJ2-5; the match to TRBD1 covers 10 bases. V was clipped by 6 bases and J by 5 bases; unmatched bases: 6. The germline V gene has CDR1 MNHEY and CDR2 SVGAGI. The CDR3 consists of 14 residues. CDR3 sequence: CASRPDRGRETQYF. DNA of the CDR3: TGTGCCAGCAGGCCTGACAGGGGGCGGGAGACCCAGTACTTC.

The CDR3 nucleotides read TGTGCCAGCAGCTTAGTCCAGGTCAGCTCCTACGAGCAGTACTTC. The encoded protein is CASSLVQVSSYEQYF. The chain carries TRBV11-2 and TRBJ2-7; D is uncertain. From germline, CDR1 is SGHAT and CDR2 FQNNGV. CDR3 length: 15 amino acids. Between the trimmed V and J ends, which lost 1 base and 0 bases, there was a span of 10 bases.

CDR3: CASSEGQTNYGYTF. Here the CDR3 DNA reads TGTGCCAGCAGTGAAGGACAGACTAACTATGGCTACACCTTC. This rearrangement joins TRBV2 to TRBJ1-2, with a weak D call TRBD1 (5 bases). The CDR3 contains 14 residues. V shed 1 base and J shed 0 bases, with 6 bases lying between them. Germline values: CDR1 SNHLY, CDR2 FYNNEI.

A word on this clone: At one of its ends the junction is not consistent with the germline gene, which may arise from a read error. The chain combines TRBV11-2 with TRBJ2-7; D not certain. The germline CDR1 and CDR2 sequences are SGHAT and FQNNGV. This CDR3 comprises 12 residues. The CDR3 DNA sequence: TGTGCCAGCAGTTACCCCGGCGTGGCAGGCGAATTC. Translation: CASSYPGVAGEF.

This clone was detected only once. V and J are TRBV24-1 and TRBJ2-3, with D perhaps TRBD2 (6 bases). There are 17 residues in the CDR3. The V and J ends lost 3 bases and 0 bases respectively, with 15 bases between them. Germline CDR1 and CDR2: KGHDR and SFDVKD. Here the CDR3 reads CATSDPKTGASTDTQYF. Written as DNA, the CDR3 is TGTGCCACCAGTGATCCGAAAACGGGAGCTAGCACAGATACGCAGTATTTT.

This clone was counted between two and nine times. The chain carries TRBV19 and TRBJ2-6; TRBD2 is a possible D gene (5 bases). The CDR3 covers 15 residues. Trimming cost V 9 bases and J 1 base, with 13 bases left between them. CDR1 and CDR2 (germline): LNHDA, SQIVND (reference sequence). Here the CDR3 DNA reads TGTGCCAGCGTAAGAGGAGGATCTGGGGCCAACGTCCTGACTTTC. It yields the protein CASVRGGSGANVLTF.

The chain recombines TRBV11-1 with TRBJ2-1, with unresolved D. The V end was cut by 4 bases, the J end by 8 bases, with 6 bases between. The CDR3 runs 11 residues. Germline V gene lookup returns CDR1 SGHAT and CDR2 FQDESV (reference sequence). The CDR3 coding sequence is TGTGCCAGCAGCTCCGGGTATGAGCAGTTCTTC. It codes for CASSSGYEQFF. Using reference TRBV11-1 and TRBJ2-1 for the parts outside the CDR3, the full variable domain is EAEVAQSPRYKITEKSQAVAFWCDPISGHATLYWYRQILGQGPELLVQFQDESVVDDSQLPKDRFSAERLKGVDSTLKIQPAELGDSAMYLCASSSGYEQFFGPGTRLTVL.

The chain links TRBV12-3 or TRBV12-4 to TRBJ1-1; D uncertain. The CDR3 spans 11 residues. The V end lost 3 bases, the J end lost 13 bases, and 12 bases lay between the germline ends. The CDR3 is CASSFLTASFF. The CDR3 nucleotides read TGTGCCAGCAGTTTCCTTACTGCAAGTTTCTTT.

The genes are TRBV27 and TRBJ2-6; 7 nucleotides agree with TRBD1. This CDR3 region has 19 residues. The germline V gene encodes CDR1 MNHEY and CDR2 SMNVEV (reference sequence). The V gene end was trimmed by 7 bases and the J gene end by 5 bases; junction bases not matched to a gene: 20. CDR3 residues: CASTILSAGGLGWANVLTF. In DNA, the CDR3 is TGTGCCAGCACCATTCTAAGCGCAGGGGGTTTAGGATGGGCCAACGTCCTGACTTTC.

V and J are TRBV20-1 and TRBJ2-1; D unclear. Trimming took 3 bases from V and 0 from J, leaving 9 bases between them. CDR1 DFQATT and CDR2 SNEGSKA come from the germline V gene (reference sequence). The CDR3 length is 14 residues. CDR3 DNA sequence: TGCAGTGCTAGTGTTCTAGACTCCTACAATGAGCAGTTCTTC. It translates to CSASVLDSYNEQFF.

The gene calls are TRBV2 and TRBJ1-1, with TRBD1 as a possible D gene (5 bases). The germline V and J ends were trimmed by 8 bases and 3 bases, with 13 bases remaining between them. Per germline, CDR1 SNHLY and CDR2 FYNNEI. This CDR3 spans 13 amino acids. CDR3 in amino acids: CASGARQDTEAFF. In DNA, the CDR3 is TGTGCCAGCGGGGCCAGGCAGGACACTGAAGCTTTCTTT.

The chain carries TRBV18 and TRBJ1-1, with a possible D match to TRBD1 (5 bases). This CDR3 region has 16 residues. Germline loops: CDR1 KGHSH, CDR2 LQKENI. Trimming took 4 bases from V and 1 from J, leaving 16 bases between them. The chain's CDR3 is CASSRKEGLSNTEAFF. The CDR3 nucleotides read TGTGCCAGCTCACGCAAAGAGGGACTGTCGAACACTGAAGCTTTCTTT.

The chain uses TRBV3-1 (or the pseudogene TRBV3-2) and TRBJ1-5, with TRBD1 matching over 8 bases. This CDR3 region has 17 residues. CDR1 and CDR2 (germline): LGHDT, YNNKEL (reference sequence). The J segment lost 1 base and the V segment lost 1 base, leaving 6 bases of the junction unmatched. The CDR3 bases are TGTGCCAGCAGCCAAGGGGCAGGGGGCTTGAGCAATCAGCCCCAGCATTTT. Amino acids: CASSQGAGGLSNQPQHF.

The rearrangement links TRBV3-1 (or the pseudogene TRBV3-2) to TRBJ2-6, with 7 bases lining up with TRBD1. The germline V gene encodes CDR1 LGHDT and CDR2 YNNKEL (reference sequence). V shed 5 bases and J 0 bases; nucleotides not matched to a gene: 7. The length of the CDR3 is 17 residues. The DNA of the CDR3 is TGTGCCAGCAGCGGACGACAGGGAACCTCTGGGGCCAACGTCCTGACTTTC. It is translated as CASSGRQGTSGANVLTF.

The rearrangement joins TRBV28 to TRBJ2-1; D might be TRBD1 (6 bases). The CDR3 is made up of 13 amino acids. Per germline, CDR1 MDHEN and CDR2 SYDVKM. V was shortened by 6 bases and J by 4 bases, with 10 bases between the two germline ends. CDR3 DNA: TGTGCCAGCAGACTCGGACAGTACAATGAGCAGTTCTTC. Its protein product is CASRLGQYNEQFF.

The table lists this clone with a few counts. The V gene is TRBV6-6, the J gene TRBJ1-5, with D possibly being TRBD1 (6 bases). The length of the CDR3 is 15 residues. Trimming cost V 0 bases and J 3 bases, with 9 bases left between them. Germline V gene sequence: CDR1 MNHNY, CDR2 SVGAGI (reference sequence). The CDR3 loop is CASSYSRGNNQPQHF. In DNA form, the CDR3 reads TGTGCCAGCAGTTACTCGAGGGGGAACAATCAGCCCCAGCATTTT.

The chain carries TRBV27 and TRBJ2-3; 9 bases line up with TRBD2. CDR1 is MNHEY, CDR2 SMNVEV, per germline (reference sequence). V trimming: 6 bases; J trimming: 6 bases; junction bases outside the gene matches: 10. This CDR3 is built from 15 residues. The CDR3 reads CASSPTSGWVDTQYF. The DNA for the CDR3 is TGTGCCAGCAGCCCAACTAGCGGGTGGGTGGATACGCAGTATTTT.

The chain uses TRBV14 and TRBJ2-3; 11 bases line up with TRBD2. V shed 1 base and J 4 bases; nucleotides not matched to a gene: 7. The germline gives CDR1 SGHDN, CDR2 FVKESK. The CDR3 totals 17 residues. As DNA, the CDR3 is TGTGCCAGCAGCCAAGTTGGTAGCGGGAGGGCGGCAGATACGCAGTATTTT. Translated: CASSQVGSGRAADTQYF.

CDR3 loop: CASSQWRANTEAFF. The DNA for the CDR3 is TGTGCCAGCAGCCAGTGGAGGGCGAACACTGAAGCTTTCTTT. The V call is TRBV14, the J call TRBJ1-1; D is unclear. With 3 bases removed from V and 1 base from J, the gap between germline ends came to 9 bases. CDR1 and CDR2 (germline): SGHDN, FVKESK. The CDR3 sequence is 14 residues long.

CDR3 DNA: TGTGCCAGTAGTTATCTAGCGGGGGTCAATGAGCAGTTCTTC. Its protein is CASSYLAGVNEQFF. The gene calls are TRBV19 and TRBJ2-1; 10 bases line up with TRBD2. The ends lost 5 bases at V and 6 bases at J; junction bases unmatched: 4. Germline lookup yields CDR1 LNHDA and CDR2 SQIVND (reference sequence). The CDR3 spans 14 residues. Filled out from reference TRBV19 and TRBJ2-1, the complete variable domain reads DGGITQSPKYLFRKEGQNVTLSCEQNLNHDAMYWYRQDPGQGLRLIYYSQIVNDFQKGDIAEGYSVSREKKESFPLTVTSAQKNPTAFYLCASSYLAGVNEQFFGPGTRLTVL.

This sequence joins TRBV10-3 and TRBJ1-4, with TRBD1 matching over 7 bases. Germline CDR1 ENHRY, CDR2 SYGVKD. There are 19 residues in the CDR3. The V segment lost 3 bases and the J segment 3 bases; nucleotides outside the gene matches: 16. The CDR3 is CAISDPQGGPGRANEKLFF. The CDR3, as DNA: TGTGCCATCAGTGACCCACAAGGGGGCCCCGGGCGAGCTAATGAAAAACTGTTTTTT.

J is TRBJ1-2 and V is TRBV30; TRBD1 matches 8 bases. V was clipped by 4 bases and J by 6 bases; unmatched bases: 7. This CDR3 is built from 13 residues. CDR1 is GTSNPN and CDR2 is SVGIG in the germline V gene (reference sequence). CDR3 loop: CAWIGTGKNGYTF. The CDR3 DNA reads as TGTGCCTGGATTGGGACAGGTAAGAATGGCTACACCTTC. Complete variable domain (other parts from reference TRBV30 and TRBJ1-2): SQTIHQWPATLVQPVGSPLSLECTVEGTSNPNLYWYRQAAGRGLQLLFYSVGIGQISSEVPQNLSASRPQDRQFILSSKKLLLSDSGFYLCAWIGTGKNGYTFGSGTRLTVV.

This chain uses TRBV12-3 or TRBV12-4 with TRBJ1-2; tentative D call: TRBD1 (6 bases). V lost 7 bases and J lost 6, with 15 bases in between. The CDR3 sequence is 13 residues long. The CDR3 region is CASTTNQGNGYTF. As DNA, the CDR3 is TGTGCCAGCACCACCAACCAGGGGAATGGCTACACCTTC.